This T cell receptor (beta chain) was recorded in a study of T cells in Graves' hyperthyroidism and ophthalmopathy (dated by TCRdb to the late 2010s). In terms of the full investigation: Peripheral blood was sampled at the time of initial diagnosis, prior to any treatment. TCR V-J signatures able to tell the groups apart were searched for in a discovery cohort of about a hundred patients, of whom roughly 42 had Graves' ophthalmopathy and under 65 had stable Graves' hyperthyroidism. TCR Vbeta CDR3 sequencing of 120 to 150 peripheral blood samples (43 ophthalmopathy, roughly 74 hyperthyroidism and 17 progressor patients) is reported in the paper. For training and testing, the approximately 92 patients in the discovery cohort were randomly divided in a 7:3 ratio. Thyroid tissue and blood T-cell repertoires from roughly six Graves' hyperthyroidism patients were also compared in the study. An independent validation cohort of some 18 hyperthyroidism patients and 17 patients who later progressed to ophthalmopathy tested prospective prediction of ophthalmopathy. After blood sampling, hyperthyroidism patients were treated with methimazole at a starting dose of 30 mg daily, and ophthalmopathy patients were treated with high-dose intravenous methylprednisolone. The research as a whole found: In cross-validation, a model built on a 13 V-J signature told ophthalmopathy apart from stable hyperthyroidism with 85% to 90% sensitivity and approximately 84% specificity, and in testing the same model reached 80%/75%. During validation, the model predicted progression to ophthalmopathy a median of approximately six months ahead of onset, with around 70% sensitivity and roughly 75% specificity. Sample size was not statistically predetermined, and blinding of investigators to group allocation was not performed. Most expanded thyroid clonotypes (frequency above 0.001) were also detected in blood, suggesting blood repertoires may reflect thyroid immune responses.

Trimming takes 2 bases from V and 10 bases from J, and the germline ends sit 14 bases apart. CDR1 SGHAT and CDR2 FQNNGV are derived from the germline V gene. From the cysteine up to the phenylalanine, the CDR3 has a length of 13 residues. The only DNA kept is the CDR3, 39 bases in frame from the first base. Hyperthyroidism patients were aged 18 to 65 years and newly diagnosed, with disease duration of less than 2 months. Patients with uncontrolled infections, other autoimmune diseases, pregnancy or lactation were excluded. Clinical symptoms, serum thyroxine and TRAb, thyroid ultrasound, and orbital computed tomography formed the basis for the diagnoses. For progressor patients, blood was drawn at the first diagnosis of hyperthyroidism, before any ophthalmopathy symptoms had appeared. PBMCs were separated from roughly 9.3 ml of fresh peripheral blood using Ficoll-Paque density gradient centrifugation. Progressor patients were first diagnosed with Graves' hyperthyroidism and then developed ophthalmopathy during follow-up. Total RNA was extracted using Trizol reagent, and RNA quality was assessed on an Agilent 2100 Bioanalyzer.

The TCR beta CDR3 regions were amplified from RNA transcripts. The TCR CDR3 was subjected to a first round of RT-PCR using the HTBI primer set and the Qiagen OneStep RT-PCR kit. Libraries were constructed in a second round of multiplex PCR, after which size selection and purification were carried out. Paired-end sequencing of the libraries was performed with 100 bp reads on an Illumina HiSeq2000. Under the source paper's analysis protocol: SOAPnuke was used to process the raw data, with reads discarded if the reads contained adapters or uncalled bases, had a mean Phred below 15, or lacked an exact constant-primer or identifier match. COPE v1.2.5 was used to merge the high-quality paired reads, and each unique nucleotide sequence was defined as a clonotype. MiTCR v1.1 was used to align the clonotypes against IMGT TRBV, TRBD and TRBJ reference segments. Only V-J combinations with frequency above 0.0001, covering about 99% of repertoires, were analysed. The TCS score was defined as F50 (clonal expansion) divided by E x V (chaos), with BLOSUM62-based TCRdist calculated between CDR3 peptides within each V-J. Welch's t-statistics and random forest reduced 500 to 650 V-J features to around 14, which were used in a naive Bayes classifier (R e1071). TCRdb took the public reads, trimmed them with fastp at Q25, ran MiXCR for clone calling and kept in-frame beta chains. Merged by CDR3 protein, the rows form single entries marked with the most common genes and DNA. For this entry, the V and J calls and clone size follow TCRdb and not the study's own pipeline. The sample includes around 260,000 distinct CDR3 sequences, with about 25% observed a single time. The ten largest make up roughly a quarter of the sample.

Comments on this clonotype: Its antigen is still unknown. No much larger clonotype is one base removed from it; base qualities were not supplied.

Recombination connected TRBV11-2 to TRBJ2-5; perhaps TRBD1 is the D gene, with 6 bases matching. The sample consisted of blood. This TCR derives from a man in his forties with Graves' hyperthyroidism that later progressed to Graves' ophthalmopathy. The CDR3 corresponds to CASSLIRGRDQYF. The DNA reads as follows: TGTGCCAGCAGCTTAATCAGGGGTAGGGACCAGTACTTC. Full variable domain (CDR3 extended with the reference TRBV11-2 and TRBJ2-5 proteins): EAGVAQSPRYKIIEKRQSVAFWCNPISGHATLYWYQQILGQGPKLLIQFQNNGVVDDSQLPKDRFSAERLKGVDSTLKIQPAKLEDSAVYLCASSLIRGRDQYFGPGTRLLVL.